The rows below give T cell receptor beta chains drawn from one sample of a study of tumor-infiltrating lymphocytes in primary liver carcinoma. Using its own MiXCR run on the multiplex PCR reads, TCRdb lists one record per CDR3 protein. The sample consists of fewer than 400,000 distinct CDR3 sequences, roughly three fifths of them appearing once. Sequencing was performed on peripheral blood. Source of these receptors: a young woman with primary liver carcinoma and hepatitis B virus infection. Each CDR3 is given with its conserved first and last residue. The D gene is left open where the match is weak. The size field is filled for only some rows; it gives once, few, many or a size class.

abundance	v_gene	d_gene	j_gene	CDR3nt	CDR3aa
.	TRBV6-5	.	TRBJ1-2	TGTGGAAGCAGTTCCCGAGGGGGGCAGGCATCGGTCTATGGCTACACCTTC	CGSSSRGGQASVYGYTF
few	TRBV5-1	.	TRBJ2-7	TGCGCCAGCAGGGCTGGGCTCGGGCCCTACGAGCAGTACTTC	CASRAGLGPYEQYF
.	TRBV5-6	TRBD1	TRBJ1-3	TGTGCCAGCAGCCCCGGGAGGGGGCGACGAAACACCATATATTTT	CASSPGRGRRNTIYF
.	TRBV4-1	.	TRBJ2-7	TGCGCCAGCAGCCAACAGATCGGGACCCAGGGCCCCAGCTCCTACGAGCAGTACTTC	CASSQQIGTQGPSSYEQYF
.	TRBV30	.	TRBJ1-2	TGTGCCTGGGGGAACAGCTGGCTCTTTTATGGCTACACCTTC	CAWGNSWLFYGYTF
.	TRBV2	.	TRBJ1-5	TGTGCCAGCAAACAGGGAACTTATAGCAATCAGCCCCAGCATTTT	CASKQGTYSNQPQHF
few	TRBV7-8	.	TRBJ2-7	TGTGCCAGCAGCTTGGACAGTTTATCCTACGAGCAGTACTTC	CASSLDSLSYEQYF
.	TRBV6-2/TRBV6-3	.	TRBJ2-1	TGTGCCAGCAGTTACTCGAATGGGAATGAGCAGTTCTTC	CASSYSNGNEQFF
few	TRBV30	.	TRBJ1-3	TGTGCCTGGACCCGAGACAGCCACTCTGGAAACACCGTATATTTT	CAWTRDSHSGNTVYF
many	TRBV12-3/TRBV12-4	.	TRBJ1-1	TGTGCCAGCAGTTTGGGCCTTGAAGCTTTCTTT	CASSLGLEAFF
few	TRBV19	TRBD2	TRBJ2-1	TGTGCCAGCAACAGCGGGAGCTCCTACAATGAGCAGTTCTTC	CASNSGSSYNEQFF
once	TRBV5-5	.	TRBJ2-1	TGTGCCAGCAGCTTGTCGGAGGGATCCTACAATGAGCAGTTCTTC	CASSLSEGSYNEQFF
few	TRBV10-3	.	TRBJ2-5	TGTGCCATCAGGGCGGACAGATCTCAAGAGACCCAGTACTTC	CAIRADRSQETQYF
once	TRBV7-8	TRBD1	TRBJ1-1	TGTGCCAGCAGCTCAGAGCAGGGGGCTGGAACTGAAGCTTTCTTT	CASSSEQGAGTEAFF
.	TRBV5-8	.	TRBJ2-5	TGTGCCAGCAGCCCCCCCCAGGGGACCCAGTACTTC	CASSPPQGTQYF
.	TRBV25-1	.	TRBJ1-4	TGTGCCAGCGACCCCTCCGGGTTTACCGAAAAACTGTTTTTT	CASDPSGFTEKLFF
few	TRBV4-1	.	TRBJ2-1	TGCGCCAGCAGCCAAGGAGGGACTGCCTGGGCTGAGCAGTTCTTC	CASSQGGTAWAEQFF
.	TRBV25-1	.	TRBJ1-2	TGTGCCAGCAGTGAATTAGCAGCTAACTATGGCTACACCTTC	CASSELAANYGYTF
.	TRBV28	.	TRBJ2-7	TGTGCCAGCGGCCGTGGTGGGGGCAATCGGTACGAGCAGTACTTC	CASGRGGGNRYEQYF
.	TRBV30	.	TRBJ2-4	TGTGCCTGGGGGGCAGGGGAAGGAATTCAGTACTTC	CAWGAGEGIQYF
.	TRBV5-4	.	TRBJ2-7	TGTGCCAGCAGCTTGGGACACGGGTTTATCAACGAGCAGTACTTC	CASSLGHGFINEQYF
.	TRBV11-1	TRBD2	TRBJ2-5	TGTGCCAGCAGCCCAGCCCCGCTAGCGGGAGTTAAGACCCAGTACTTC	CASSPAPLAGVKTQYF
.	TRBV12-3/TRBV12-4	TRBD2	TRBJ2-1	TGTGCCAGCAGTTTATTTGGGTCTAGCGGGAGGACCTACAATGAGCAGTTCTTC	CASSLFGSSGRTYNEQFF
.	TRBV7-9	.	TRBJ2-5	TGTGCCAGCAGCTCTACCCTGGGGGTCGGGGAGACCCAGTACTTC	CASSSTLGVGETQYF
.	TRBV13	TRBD2	TRBJ2-3	TGTGCCAGCAGCTCTGGACTAGCACGCGCGGATACGCAGTATTTT	CASSSGLARADTQYF
.	TRBV5-6	TRBD1	TRBJ1-6	TGTGCCAGCAGCCAGCCGGGACAGGGGCCCGCTTCACCCCTCCACTTT	CASSQPGQGPASPLHF
few	TRBV4-1	.	TRBJ2-5	TGCGCCAGCAGCCAAGGGGTCCAAGGGGCCCGGTACTTC	CASSQGVQGARYF
.	TRBV28	.	TRBJ2-2	TGTGCCAGCAGTTTCAGAGCGAACACCGGGGAGCTGTTTTTT	CASSFRANTGELFF
many	TRBV12-3/TRBV12-4	.	TRBJ1-1	TGTGCCAGCAGTTTAGGGACGAACACTGAAGCTTTCTTT	CASSLGTNTEAFF
.	TRBV18	TRBD1	TRBJ2-7	TGTGCCAGCTCACCCCAGGACAGGGGAAGCTACGAGCAGTACTTC	CASSPQDRGSYEQYF
many	TRBV29-1	.	TRBJ2-1	TGCAGCGTCATTAGGAGGGCCAATAGGAACAATGAGCAGTTCTTC	CSVIRRANRNNEQFF
once	TRBV28	TRBD2	TRBJ2-7	TGTGCCACCCGGGGGGGGAACCTTTACGAGCAGTACTTC	CATRGGNLYEQYF
.	TRBV4-1	.	TRBJ2-7	TGCGCCAGCAGCCAAGGCGGGGCAAGGGGGCAAAGACAGTACTTC	CASSQGGARGQRQYF
.	TRBV5-1	TRBD2	TRBJ2-3	TGCGCCAGCAGCTTGGCCGGGACTAGCGGGAGGGCAGATACGCAGTATTTT	CASSLAGTSGRADTQYF
.	TRBV12-3/TRBV12-4	.	TRBJ2-1	TGTGCCAGCACCCTCGACTCTAGCAGTGAGCAGTTCTTC	CASTLDSSSEQFF
.	TRBV12-3/TRBV12-4	TRBD2	TRBJ2-1	TGTGCCAGCACCCAACCGGGACTAGCGGGGAAAGGGAATGAGCAGTTCTTC	CASTQPGLAGKGNEQFF
.	TRBV6-2/TRBV6-3	.	TRBJ2-3	TGTGCCAGCCGGGGACTCCCCCGGACTTCTAGCACAGATACGCAGTATTTT	CASRGLPRTSSTDTQYF
many	TRBV6-2/TRBV6-3	.	TRBJ2-3	TGTGCCACCCGGGAGCTTTCCACAGATACGCAGTATTTT	CATRELSTDTQYF
.	TRBV6-5	TRBD2	TRBJ2-7	TGTGTCAGCAGTCTGACTAGCGGGACCCTTACCTACGAGCAGTACTTC	CVSSLTSGTLTYEQYF
.	TRBV12-3/TRBV12-4	TRBD1	TRBJ1-3	TGTGCCAGCAGTTCGACAGGGGCTGGAAACACCATATATTTT	CASSSTGAGNTIYF
.	TRBV19	TRBD2	TRBJ2-1	TGTGCCAGTAGTCCCAAGACTAGCGGGCAGTACAATGAGCAGTTCTTC	CASSPKTSGQYNEQFF
many	TRBV4-3	.	TRBJ1-4	TGCGCCAGCAGCCCTAGTCGGTCCTTAACTCTGTTTTTT	CASSPSRSLTLFF
.	TRBV5-1	TRBD1	TRBJ1-1	TGCGCCAGCAGCCCTCGACAGGGAAGGGTGAACACTGAAGCTTTCTTT	CASSPRQGRVNTEAFF
.	TRBV11-3	.	TRBJ2-1	TGCGCCAACAGCCCGGGCCCGGGAAACAATGAGCACTTCTTC	CANSPGPGNNEHFF
.	TRBV28	.	TRBJ2-7	TGTGCCAGCAGTTTACAGTTTTCCTACGAGCAGTACTTC	CASSLQFSYEQYF
.	TRBV11-2	TRBD2	TRBJ2-3	TGTGTCAGCAGCCGCGGACTAGCGGAAGATAAGCAGTATTTT	CVSSRGLAEDKQYF
.	TRBV28	.	TRBJ1-6	TGTGCCAGCAGTTTACAGCGATCCTATAATTCACCCCTCCACTTT	CASSLQRSYNSPLHF
.	TRBV11-3	.	TRBJ2-2	TGTGCCAGCAGCTTAACGTTCCGTCCCGGGGAGCTGTCTTTT	CASSLTFRPGELSF